This TCR beta chain was sequenced in a study of cytotoxic CD8 clonotypes in ibrutinib-treated CLL. Study-wide background: Following a median approximately twelve months of treatment, with a range of 6 to 36, response samples were taken.

The intended depth for sequencing was 1 in 200,000 to 1 in 1 million T cells. TCRdb's copy holds only in-frame clones and misses some; the assay was immunoSEQ multiplex PCR. The repertoire consists of about 160,000 clones, with 70% to 90% occurring once and the leading ten covering 3% to 3.5%. Germline CDR1 SGHDT, CDR2 YYEEEE. V was pared by 1 base and J by 4 bases, with 7 bases of the junction left unmatched. This CDR3 is built from 15 residues. As to this clone: Antigen unknown.

Findings and limits, study-wide: Upon ibrutinib response clonality rose, and upon progression it fell back toward baseline. In comparison with age-matched healthy donors, baseline clonality was higher and tracked circulating CD8+ T-cell counts.

The chain joins TRBV5-6 to TRBJ2-7, with 8 bases fitting TRBD1. Sample: PBMCs, taken at disease progression, from a patient treated with ibrutinib. The sequence was obtained from a human donor with chronic lymphocytic leukemia. The CDR3 loop reads CASSLPHQGAYEQYF. The CDR3 DNA is TGTGCCAGCAGCTTGCCTCATCAGGGGGCTTACGAGCAGTACTTC.